The 23 T cell receptor beta chains given below trace back to one sample, sequenced in a study of blood T cell repertoires in COVID-19. The protocol was immunoSEQ multiplex PCR, while the TCRdb copy is restricted to in-frame clones and leaves out a portion. The data contain roughly 76,000 clones, approximately 90% of them seen just once; the ten biggest clones take up under 1.5%. Sequencing was carried out using PBMCs or T cells enriched from blood (not recorded which). The receptor source for this set is a woman between 50 and 59 years old with acute COVID-19.

This clone was counted a few times. The chain joins TRBV27 to TRBJ1-5, with D unresolved. V was pared by 7 bases and J by 0 bases, with 10 bases between. The CDR3 sequence is 14 residues long. Germline CDR1 is MNHEY and CDR2 is SMNVEV (reference sequence). This CDR3 reads CASMLEFSNQPQHF. The CDR3 nucleotides read TGTGCCAGCATGCTGGAGTTTAGCAATCAGCCCCAGCATTTT.

The rearrangement uses TRBV3-1 (or the pseudogene TRBV3-2) and TRBJ2-7; 7 bases map to TRBD1. CDR3 length: 12 amino acids. CDR1 LGHDT and CDR2 YNNKEL come from the germline V gene (reference sequence). Trimming took 4 bases from V and 6 from J; bases not matched to a gene: 3. CDR3 in amino acids: CASSRWTGEQYF. In DNA, the CDR3 is TGTGCCAGCAGCCGCTGGACAGGCGAGCAGTACTTC.

In its sample, this clone is medium-sized (0.01 to 0.1%). The rearrangement links TRBV27 to TRBJ1-6, with TRBD1 matching 10 bases. Germline CDR1 and CDR2: MNHEY and SMNVEV (reference sequence). The CDR3 runs 15 residues. V gave up 5 bases and J gave up 10 bases; unmatched junction bases: 8. CDR3 loop: CASSPSGTGVSPLHF. CDR3 DNA sequence: TGTGCCAGCAGTCCGTCCGGGACAGGGGTCTCACCCCTCCACTTT.

The rearrangement uses TRBV20-1 and TRBJ1-2; 7 nucleotides agree with TRBD1. Germline CDR1 and CDR2: DFQATT and SNEGSKA (reference sequence). V was pared by 5 bases and J by 12 bases, with 6 bases of the junction left unmatched. The CDR3 loop spans 10 amino acids. DNA for the CDR3: TGCAGTGCTCCCAGGGGGGATCACACCTTC. It encodes CSAPRGDHTF.

This clone was recorded a few times. The chain carries TRBV18 and TRBJ2-2, with D maybe TRBD2 (5 bases). Trimming removed 1 base from V and 2 bases from J, with 14 bases in between. Germline V gene sequence: CDR1 KGHSH, CDR2 LQKENI. This CDR3 comprises 17 residues. DNA for the CDR3: TGTGCCAGCTCACCACGCGGAGAGGGCCCCAACACCGGGGAGCTGTTTTTT. Translating it yields CASSPRGEGPNTGELFF.

In this sample, this clone turned up a few times. The chain combines TRBV20-1 with TRBJ2-2, with TRBD2 matching 7 bases. Germline trimming cut 3 bases from V and 1 base from J; bases unmatched to any gene: 5. The CDR3 loop spans 15 amino acids. From germline, CDR1 is DFQATT and CDR2 SNEGSKA (reference sequence). As DNA, the CDR3 is TGCAGTGCTAGTTTCGGACTAGAGAACACCGGGGAGCTGTTTTTT. Translating gives CSASFGLENTGELFF.

V gene TRBV6-4 combines with J gene TRBJ2-1; TRBD2 aligns across 7 bases. The germline CDR1 and CDR2 sequences are MRHNA and SNTAGT. The trim removed 3 bases at V and 4 bases at J, leaving 6 bases unmatched. The CDR3 contains 15 residues. The CDR3 nucleotides are TGTGCCAGCAGTGAGGGGGGGTCAATTTACAATGAGCAGTTCTTC. It translates to CASSEGGSIYNEQFF.

This clone was counted between two and nine times. This rearrangement joins TRBV13 to TRBJ2-1, with D possibly matching TRBD2 (5 bases). This CDR3 has 11 amino acids. CDR1 is PRHDT, CDR2 FYEKMQ, per germline (reference sequence). V lost 6 bases and J 8 bases, leaving 8 bases between the germline ends. In DNA form, the CDR3 reads TGTGCCAGCAGAGGGCGGGATGAGCAGTTCTTC. Translation: CASRGRDEQFF.

The rearrangement links TRBV27 to TRBJ2-7; no clear D. Trimming shortened V by 3 bases and J by 4 bases, and 10 bases separated the two germline ends. Germline V gene lookup returns CDR1 MNHEY and CDR2 SMNVEV (reference sequence). The CDR3 contains 13 residues. CDR3 sequence (DNA): TGTGCCAGCAGTTTCGGCGAGGTATACGAGCAGTACTTC. Translation: CASSFGEVYEQYF.

The genes are TRBV6-1 and TRBJ1-2; no reliable D call. This CDR3 comprises 18 residues. Germline CDR1 is MNHNS and CDR2 is SASEGT. The V gene lost 2 bases and the J gene lost 4 bases, with 23 bases spanning the gap. CDR3 DNA: TGTGCCAGCAGTGAAACCGCCCCGCACTTTAGTGAGGGCTATGGCTACACCTTC. Translating gives CASSETAPHFSEGYGYTF.

CDR3: CASCTGTRTGELFF. The CDR3 DNA follows: TGTGCCAGCTGTACAGGGACTAGAACCGGGGAGCTGTTTTTT. The chain recombines TRBV6-6 with TRBJ2-2; 8 nucleotides line up with TRBD2. With 8 bases clipped from V and 5 bases from J, the junction kept 7 bases outside the gene matches. The germline CDR1 and CDR2 sequences are MNHNY and SVGAGI (reference sequence). The CDR3 has 14 residues.

This chain links TRBV19 with TRBJ1-3; 7 nucleotides align to TRBD1. Germline lookup yields CDR1 LNHDA and CDR2 SQIVND (reference sequence). This CDR3 contains 15 residues. V gave up 6 bases and J gave up 0 bases; unmatched junction bases: 5. The CDR3: CASSPGQLSGNTIYF. The CDR3 DNA is TGTGCCAGTAGCCCGGGACAGCTCTCTGGAAACACCATATATTTT.

The chain joins TRBV5-4 to TRBJ2-5; D might be TRBD1 (8 bases). CDR1 is SGHNT and CDR2 is YYREEE in the germline V gene (reference sequence). The CDR3 length is 15 residues. Trimming took off 4 bases at V and 5 bases at J, with 18 bases between the two ends. CDR3 sequence (DNA): TGTGCCAGCAGCACGGAACAGGGGGAGGGGGAGACCCAGTACTTC. Amino acids: CASSTEQGEGETQYF. Combining the CDR3 with reference TRBV5-4 and TRBJ2-5 gives the whole variable domain ETGVTQSPTHLIKTRGQQVTLRCSSQSGHNTVSWYQQALGQGPQFIFQYYREEENGRGNFPPRFSGLQFPNYSSELNVNALELDDSALYLCASSTEQGEGETQYFGPGTRLLVL.

This clone appeared once. J is TRBJ2-1 and V is TRBV29-1; TRBD2 agrees at 11 bases. The CDR3 is made up of 14 amino acids. Germline values: CDR1 SQVTM, CDR2 ANQGSEA. The CDR3: CLTTGTSGLNEQFF. CDR3 DNA: TGCTTAACGACCGGGACTAGCGGCCTCAATGAGCAGTTCTTC.

V usage is TRBV10-2 and J usage is TRBJ1-1; D gene ambiguous. V lost 5 bases to trimming and J lost 0 bases, with 10 bases between them. The CDR3 consists of 14 residues. Germline V lookup: CDR1 WSHSY, CDR2 SAAADI. The CDR3 protein is CASSLGLMNTEAFF. CDR3 nucleotides: TGCGCCAGCAGTCTCGGACTGATGAACACTGAAGCTTTCTTT.

This clone has just one count. The CDR3 here is CATTGANEKLFF. In DNA, the CDR3 is TGTGCCACCACAGGGGCTAATGAAAAACTGTTTTTT. This sequence joins TRBV28 and TRBJ1-4, with TRBD1 matching 7 bases. The CDR3 totals 12 residues. Germline assignment: CDR1 MDHEN and CDR2 SYDVKM. Trimming removed 10 bases from V and 3 bases from J; junction bases left unmatched: 2.

The chain has TRBV23-1 and TRBJ2-7, with D uncertain. TRBV23-1 is an ORF; its function is uncertain. Trimming stripped 1 base from V and 5 bases from J, with 15 bases between. There are 15 residues in the CDR3. The CDR3 DNA follows: TGCGCCAGCAGTCAATTAACAGAAGTTTCCCACGAGCAGTACTTC. Translating it yields CASSQLTEVSHEQYF.

V usage is TRBV7-9 and J usage is TRBJ1-5; tentative D call: TRBD1 (5 bases). Germline V lookup: CDR1 SEHNR, CDR2 FQNEAQ (reference sequence). This CDR3 comprises 13 residues. V was pared by 4 bases and J by 4 bases, with 8 bases between. The CDR3 sequence is CASSSGGNQPQHF. DNA of the CDR3: TGTGCCAGCAGCTCGGGGGGTAATCAGCCCCAGCATTTT.

The chain links TRBV6-2 or TRBV6-3 to TRBJ2-1; 8 bases line up with TRBD2. Germline CDR1 MNHEY, CDR2 SVGEGT. The CDR3 has 14 amino acids. Trimming cost V 4 bases and J 4 bases; bases outside gene matches: 3. The CDR3 sequence is CASSSTSGYNEQFF. CDR3 DNA: TGTGCCAGCAGTTCCACTAGCGGTTACAATGAGCAGTTCTTC.

The rearrangement uses TRBV14 and TRBJ2-6, with 9 nucleotides matching TRBD1. The CDR3 consists of 18 residues. With 3 bases clipped from V and 4 bases from J, the junction kept 10 bases outside the gene matches. The V gene's germline CDR1 is SGHDN and CDR2 FVKESK. The CDR3 DNA sequence: TGTGCCAGCAGCCAGTTCCCGGGACAGGGTTCCGGGGCCAACGTCCTGACTTTC. It is translated as CASSQFPGQGSGANVLTF.

The chain couples TRBV21-1 to TRBJ2-1; the table assigns TRBD1, which was not confirmed against the DNA. TRBV21-1 is assigned pseudogene status. CDR3 length: 15 amino acids. DNA of the CDR3: TGTGCCAGCAGCACCTCTCGGACAGCTTACAATGAGCAGTTCTTC. This gives the protein CASSTSRTAYNEQFF.

The V and J genes are TRBV27 and TRBJ2-5; D is perhaps TRBD1 (5 bases). Germline V gene lookup returns CDR1 MNHEY and CDR2 SMNVEV (reference sequence). Trimming stripped 2 bases from V and 4 bases from J, with 11 bases between. The CDR3 totals 14 residues. The CDR3 here is CASSLGQGGETQYF. The CDR3 bases are TGTGCCAGCAGTTTAGGGCAGGGCGGAGAGACCCAGTACTTC.

CDR3 DNA: TGTGCCAGCAGACCAGCGGGAGGGTGGGCAGATACGCAGTATTTT. Its translation: CASRPAGGWADTQYF. This chain connects TRBV7-2 to TRBJ2-3; 10 nucleotides align to TRBD2. V lost 6 bases, J lost 4 bases, and 7 bases stayed unmatched. This CDR3 has 15 residues. Germline CDR1 and CDR2: SGHTA and FQGNSA.